The 7 T cell receptor beta chains in this list originate from one sample, sequenced in a study of siplizumab effects on memory and regulatory T cells (dated by TCRdb to between 2019 and 2020). Library preparation used the immunoSEQ multiplex PCR assay. In its TCRdb copy, this immuneACCESS table keeps in-frame sequences only and misses some clones. Where compared with another copy, unresolved V genes explain less than half of these, and the others have no known cause. This sample gives around 87,000 clones in total; 75% to 90% of them show up just once. The leading ten clones occupy roughly 14% of the sample. The specimen was CD4+ T cells sorted from blood. The receptors stem from a human donor in good health.

This clone was found a few times. The genes are TRBV13 and TRBJ2-7; 16 nucleotides line up with TRBD2. The V gene's germline CDR1 is PRHDT and CDR2 FYEKMQ (reference sequence). V was pared by 5 bases and J by 0 bases, with 10 bases of the junction left unmatched. CDR3 length equals 19 residues. DNA for the CDR3: TGTGCCAGCAGCCGACCAGGGACTAGCGGGAGGGCCGGCTCCTACGAGCAGTACTTC. Translating gives CASSRPGTSGRAGSYEQYF.

This sequence joins TRBV4-2 and TRBJ1-4, with unresolved D. Trimming removed 4 bases from V and 0 bases from J, with 15 bases in between. The CDR3 runs 17 residues. Germline-derived CDR1 and CDR2 are LGHNA and YNFKEQ. The CDR3, as DNA: TGTGCCAGCAGCCTAGAGGGAGTGACAACAACTAATGAAAAACTGTTTTTT. Translated, it gives CASSLEGVTTTNEKLFF.

This clone occurred a few times. The V and J genes are TRBV13 and TRBJ2-5, with D perhaps TRBD2 (5 bases). Trimming shortened V by 5 bases and J by 0 bases, and 16 bases separated the two germline ends. CDR1 PRHDT and CDR2 FYEKMQ come from the germline V gene (reference sequence). The CDR3 extends over 16 amino acids. CDR3 sequence (DNA): TGTGCCAGCAGCGCAACCGAACGGGGAGACCAAGAGACCCAGTACTTC. As protein: CASSATERGDQETQYF.

This chain uses TRBV27 with TRBJ1-2, with 9 bases identical to TRBD1. V was pared by 6 bases and J by 5 bases, with 10 bases of the junction left unmatched. The CDR3 is made up of 15 amino acids. Germline assignment: CDR1 MNHEY and CDR2 SMNVEV (reference sequence). The CDR3 is CASSRLPGQGYGYTF. The CDR3 DNA reads as TGTGCCAGCAGCCGACTTCCGGGACAGGGTTATGGCTACACCTTC.

This clone showed up just a few times. The V call is TRBV6-1, the J call TRBJ1-1; 7 bases are a match to TRBD1. Germline loops: CDR1 MNHNS, CDR2 SASEGT. Losses at the gene ends were 2 bases for V and 5 bases for J; bases not matched to a gene: 5. CDR3 length: 14 amino acids. CDR3 amino acids: CASSEMTGFTEAFF. CDR3 DNA sequence: TGTGCCAGCAGTGAAATGACAGGGTTTACTGAAGCTTTCTTT.

The chain is built from TRBV5-6 and TRBJ1-5, with D maybe TRBD1 (5 bases). The CDR3 length is 17 residues. The V end lost 4 bases, the J end lost 1 base, and 18 bases lay between the germline ends. Looked up from germline, CDR1 is SGHDT and CDR2 is YYEEEE. The CDR3 loop is CASSLKGYQLSNQPQHF. In nucleotides, the CDR3 is TGTGCCAGCAGCCTGAAGGGGTACCAGCTAAGCAATCAGCCCCAGCATTTT. Full variable domain (remainder filled in from reference TRBV5-6 and TRBJ1-5): DAGVTQSPTHLIKTRGQQVTLRCSPKSGHDTVSWYQQALGQGPQFIFQYYEEEERQRGNFPDRFSGHQFPNYSSELNVNALLLGDSALYLCASSLKGYQLSNQPQHFGDGTRLSIL.

In the case of this clone: At one boundary the junction diverges from the germline segment, which might be a read error. The chain recombines TRBV6-1 with TRBJ1-2; the D is unclear. Germline V gives CDR1 MNHNS, CDR2 SASEGT. The CDR3 sequence is 13 residues long. The CDR3 region has the DNA TGTGCCAGCAGCGAAGTGTCCAACTATGGCTACACCTTC. Translating it yields CASSEVSNYGYTF.